The 21 T cell receptor beta chains in this list originate from one sample, sequenced in a study of T-cell reconstitution after alpha-beta-depleted transplantation in children. The authors prepared the TCRbeta library with unique molecular identifiers. TCRdb reprocessed the PCR reads via MiXCR and lists one record per CDR3 protein. The top ten hold roughly 15% of the sample, which has about 580,000 distinct CDR3 sequences, roughly 23% seen once. Specimen: PBMCs, mostly from graft donor cells, collected 360 days after TCRalphabeta/CD19-depleted stem cell transplant. These receptors all stem from a boy younger than two who had a stem cell transplant for acute myeloid leukemia, so the T cells may come from the graft donor.

At least ten counts were recorded for this clonotype. The V call is TRBV20-1, the J call TRBJ2-7; possibly TRBD1 or TRBD2 for D (6 bases each). V was clipped by 0 bases and J by 3 bases, with 15 bases between them. CDR3 length equals 15 residues. Germline-derived CDR1 and CDR2 are DFQATT and SNEGSKA (reference sequence). In nucleotides, the CDR3 is TGCAGTGCTAGAGATGCCGGGGGCACAGACTACGAGCAGTACTTC. Protein product: CSARDAGGTDYEQYF.

The V call is TRBV10-3, the J call TRBJ2-3; D call uncertain. Per germline, CDR1 ENHRY and CDR2 SYGVKD. The CDR3 contains 14 residues. V was pared by 0 bases and J by 8 bases, with 12 bases between. CDR3 coding DNA: TGTGCCATCAGTGAGTCGCCGGTCAAGGCTACGCAGTATTTT. Encoded protein: CAISESPVKATQYF.

The rearrangement links TRBV20-1 to TRBJ2-4; perhaps D is TRBD1 or TRBD2 (5 bases each). Germline V CDR1 and CDR2: DFQATT, SNEGSKA (reference sequence). V shed 3 bases and J shed 3 bases, with 9 bases lying between them. The length of the CDR3 is 13 residues. This chain's CDR3 is CSASGADKNIQYF. DNA for the CDR3: TGCAGTGCTAGCGGGGCCGACAAAAACATTCAGTACTTC.

This clonotype has only a few counts. The V call is TRBV5-1, the J call TRBJ2-7; TRBD1 might be the D (6 bases). The CDR3 covers 15 residues. Germline assignment: CDR1 SGHRS and CDR2 YFSETQ. V lost 0 bases and J lost 4, with 14 bases in between. CDR3 in amino acids: CASSLDGTSLYEQYV. CDR3 DNA sequence: TGCGCCAGCAGCTTGGACGGGACATCCCTGTACGAGCAGTACGTC.

There are many counts of this clonotype. The chain uses TRBV5-1 and TRBJ1-5, with 8 positions matching TRBD1. Germline V CDR1 and CDR2: SGHRS, YFSETQ. The CDR3 runs 15 residues. V was clipped by 4 bases and J by 4 bases; unmatched bases: 7. The CDR3 nucleotides are TGCGCCAGCAGCCCGACAGGGGCGGGTAATCAGCCCCAGCATTTT. Translation: CASSPTGAGNQPQHF.

This rearrangement joins TRBV29-1 to TRBJ2-5; no definite D call. V lost 7 bases and J 1 base, leaving 7 bases between the germline ends. Germline V gene sequence: CDR1 SQVTM, CDR2 ANQGSEA. The CDR3 contains 11 residues. Written as DNA, the CDR3 is TGCAGCGGGACGTTCCAAGAGACCCAGTACTTC. It yields the protein CSGTFQETQYF.

The rearrangement uses TRBV20-1 and TRBJ2-1; D gene ambiguous. Trimming stripped 5 bases from V and 4 bases from J, with 18 bases between. CDR3 length: 15 residues. Germline V CDR1 and CDR2: DFQATT, SNEGSKA (reference sequence). CDR3 amino acids: CSAGPSGERYNEQFF. In nucleotides, the CDR3 is TGCAGTGCTGGACCTTCCGGTGAACGGTACAATGAGCAGTTCTTC.

In this sample, this clonotype turned up a few times. The V call is TRBV7-8, the J call TRBJ2-4; TRBD2 aligns across 8 bases. This CDR3 is 15 amino acids long. Germline CDR1 and CDR2: SGHVS and FQNEAQ. J lost 13 bases, V lost 2 bases, and 13 bases had no gene match. The CDR3 loop reads CASSLSGGLFTYQYF. CDR3 sequence (DNA): TGTGCCAGCAGCTTAAGCGGGGGCCTCTTCACGTACCAGTACTTC. Full variable domain (remainder filled in from reference TRBV7-8 and TRBJ2-4): GAGVSQSPRYKVAKRGQDVALRCDPISGHVSLFWYQQALGQGPEFLTYFQNEAQLDKSGLPSDRFFAERPEGSVSTLKIQRTQQEDSAVYLCASSLSGGLFTYQYFGAGTRLSVL.

In its sample, this clonotype was seen a few times. CDR3 coding DNA: TGCAGTGCTAGAGACGCGGGGGGGCAAAGCAATGAGCAGTTCTTC. It is translated as CSARDAGGQSNEQFF. V usage is TRBV20-1 and J usage is TRBJ2-1, with 9 bases aligning to TRBD2. In germline, CDR1 is DFQATT, CDR2 SNEGSKA (reference sequence). This CDR3 region has 15 residues. V dropped 0 bases and J dropped 6; count of bases not matched to a gene: 6.

This clonotype appeared many times. V usage is TRBV7-6 and J usage is TRBJ2-6; D gene ambiguous. The CDR3 totals 17 residues. Germline V gene sequence: CDR1 SGHVS, CDR2 FNYEAQ. The V end lost 2 bases, the J end lost 0 bases, and 11 bases lay between the germline ends. The CDR3 DNA is TGTGCCAGCAGCTTAAGCCCCGTTTACTCTGGGGCCAACGTCCTGACTTTC. It codes for CASSLSPVYSGANVLTF.

This clonotype has more than one count but fewer than ten. The chain employs TRBV29-1 and TRBJ1-1; the D is unclear. Germline-derived CDR1 and CDR2 are SQVTM and ANQGSEA. The CDR3 consists of 12 residues. V lost 4 bases and J 6 bases, leaving 12 bases between the germline ends. The CDR3 reads CSVGLGFAEAFF. DNA of the CDR3: TGCAGCGTTGGGTTGGGGTTCGCTGAAGCTTTCTTT.

This clonotype was counted at least ten times. This chain connects TRBV5-1 to TRBJ2-1; 7 bases match TRBD1. Germline CDR1 SGHRS, CDR2 YFSETQ. The ends lost 1 base at V and 5 bases at J; junction bases unmatched: 3. This CDR3 region has 14 residues. The CDR3 protein is CASSLTGDNNEQFF. In DNA, the CDR3 is TGCGCCAGCAGCTTGACAGGGGACAACAATGAGCAGTTCTTC. Full variable domain (remainder filled in from reference TRBV5-1 and TRBJ2-1): KAGVTQTPRYLIKTRGQQVTLSCSPISGHRSVSWYQQTPGQGLQFLFEYFSETQRNKGNFPGRFSGRQFSNSRSEMNVSTLELGDSALYLCASSLTGDNNEQFFGPGTRLTVL.

The gene calls are TRBV20-1 and TRBJ1-2; D may be TRBD1 (6 bases). Germline V gene sequence: CDR1 DFQATT, CDR2 SNEGSKA (reference sequence). The CDR3 loop spans 13 amino acids. V lost 0 bases, J lost 6 bases, and 11 bases lay in between. In nucleotides, the CDR3 is TGCAGTGCTAGAGATTGGGGGGCAAATGGCTACACCTTC. Translation gives CSARDWGANGYTF.

This clonotype was seen a handful of times. This chain joins TRBV5-1 and TRBJ1-2; 9 bases line up with TRBD1. J gave up 8 bases and V 4 bases, and 6 bases lay outside the gene matches. CDR1 is SGHRS, CDR2 YFSETQ, per germline. This CDR3 comprises 13 residues. Written as DNA, the CDR3 is TGCGCCAGCAGCCTCAGACAGGGGGAGGGCTACACCTTC. Amino acid sequence: CASSLRQGEGYTF.

The sample holds a few counts of this clonotype. The J gene is TRBJ2-3, the V gene TRBV20-1, with D perhaps matching TRBD2 (5 bases). V lost 5 bases and J lost 0, with 15 bases in between. CDR1 and CDR2 from the germline V gene are DFQATT and SNEGSKA (reference sequence). This CDR3 region has 15 residues. In nucleotides, the CDR3 is TGCAGTGCTGAACCGACGGGGTTCAGCACAGATACGCAGTATTTT. Translation: CSAEPTGFSTDTQYF.

This clonotype occurred a few times. The genes are TRBV3-1 and TRBJ1-2; a weak D match, TRBD1 (6 bases). CDR1 and CDR2 (germline): LGHDT, YNNKEL (reference sequence). Trimming pared 4 bases from V and 8 bases from J, leaving 17 bases between. The CDR3 is 14 residues long. This chain's CDR3 is CASSPSYLTGGYTF. The CDR3 DNA follows: TGTGCCAGCAGCCCCTCCTATTTGACAGGCGGCTACACCTTC.

This clonotype has a handful of counts. The chain recombines TRBV10-2 with TRBJ2-3, with TRBD2 as a possible D gene (5 bases). The ends were cut back, 0 bases at V and 3 bases at J, with 10 bases in the middle. The CDR3 consists of 15 residues. Per the germline V gene, CDR1 is WSHSY and CDR2 is SAAADI. CDR3 in amino acids: CASSESPTGTDTQYF. CDR3 in DNA: TGCGCCAGCAGTGAGTCGCCGACGGGGACAGATACGCAGTATTTT.

This clonotype was found many times. The genes are TRBV6-2 or TRBV6-3 and TRBJ2-7; D is possibly TRBD1 (5 bases). V was pared by 0 bases and J by 2 bases, with 8 bases between. This CDR3 region has 14 residues. CDR1 MNHEY and CDR2 SVGEGT come from the germline V gene. In nucleotides, the CDR3 is TGTGCCAGCAGTTACTCACGCAGGGCCTACGAGCAGTACTTC. Its translation is CASSYSRRAYEQYF.

This clonotype was counted only a few times. The gene calls are TRBV12-3 or TRBV12-4 and TRBJ1-1; TRBD1 might be the D (6 bases). This CDR3 is 14 amino acids long. The V and J ends lost 5 bases and 1 base respectively, with 11 bases between them. Written as DNA, the CDR3 is TGTGCCAGCAGTCCCCCGACAGGGAACACTGAAGCTTTCTTT. It yields the protein CASSPPTGNTEAFF.

The rearrangement joins TRBV5-8 to TRBJ2-4, with 9 bases fitting TRBD1. The CDR3 spans 15 residues. From germline, CDR1 is SGHTS and CDR2 YDEGEE. With V trimmed by 0 bases and J by 7 bases, 5 bases remained unmatched. CDR3 in DNA: TGTGCCAGCAGCTTGGGGGATGGACAGGGGAACATTCAGTACTTC. It codes for CASSLGDGQGNIQYF.

The chain employs TRBV5-8 and TRBJ2-3; TRBD1 matches 9 bases. The CDR3 covers 16 residues. Germline CDR1 SGHTS, CDR2 YDEGEE. V was clipped by 4 bases and J by 2 bases; unmatched bases: 8. Here the CDR3 reads CASSPTGTGSTDTQYF. The CDR3 DNA reads as TGTGCCAGCAGCCCCACCGGGACAGGGTCCACAGATACGCAGTATTTT.